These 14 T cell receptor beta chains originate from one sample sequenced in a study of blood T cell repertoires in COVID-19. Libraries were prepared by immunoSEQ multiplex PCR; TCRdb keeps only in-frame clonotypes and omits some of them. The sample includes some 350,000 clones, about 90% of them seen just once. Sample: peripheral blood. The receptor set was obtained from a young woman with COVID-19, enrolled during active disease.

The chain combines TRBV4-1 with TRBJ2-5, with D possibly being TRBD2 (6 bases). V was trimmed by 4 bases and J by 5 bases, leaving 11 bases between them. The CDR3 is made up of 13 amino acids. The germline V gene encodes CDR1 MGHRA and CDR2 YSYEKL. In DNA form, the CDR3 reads TGCGCCAGCAGCCGACTAGTTGCCGAGACCCAGTACTTC. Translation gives CASSRLVAETQYF.

The CDR3 reads CASSRGTGATVREKLFF. The CDR3 DNA is TGTGCCAGCAGTCGCGGGACAGGGGCAACTGTTCGGGAAAAACTGTTTTTT. The J gene is TRBJ1-4, the V gene TRBV2; TRBD1 agrees at 10 bases. The germline CDR1 and CDR2 sequences are SNHLY and FYNNEI. V was pared by 5 bases and J by 8 bases, with 14 bases of the junction left unmatched. This CDR3 region has 17 residues.

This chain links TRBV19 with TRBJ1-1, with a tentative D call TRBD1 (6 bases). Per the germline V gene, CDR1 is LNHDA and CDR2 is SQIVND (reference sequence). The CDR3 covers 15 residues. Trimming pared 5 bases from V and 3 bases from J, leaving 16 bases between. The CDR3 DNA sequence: TGTGCCAGTAGTCCAATGGACAGAGTTTACACTGAAGCTTTCTTT. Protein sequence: CASSPMDRVYTEAFF. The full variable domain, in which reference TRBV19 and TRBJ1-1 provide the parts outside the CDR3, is DGGITQSPKYLFRKEGQNVTLSCEQNLNHDAMYWYRQDPGQGLRLIYYSQIVNDFQKGDIAEGYSVSREKKESFPLTVTSAQKNPTAFYLCASSPMDRVYTEAFFGQGTRLTVV.

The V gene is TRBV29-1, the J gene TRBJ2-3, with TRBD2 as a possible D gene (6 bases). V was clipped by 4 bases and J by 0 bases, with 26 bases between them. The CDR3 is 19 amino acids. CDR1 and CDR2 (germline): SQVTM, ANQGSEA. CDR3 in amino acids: CSVGTERLGVFYSTDTQYF. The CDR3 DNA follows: TGCAGCGTTGGAACGGAGAGACTAGGGGTATTTTATAGCACAGATACGCAGTATTTT.

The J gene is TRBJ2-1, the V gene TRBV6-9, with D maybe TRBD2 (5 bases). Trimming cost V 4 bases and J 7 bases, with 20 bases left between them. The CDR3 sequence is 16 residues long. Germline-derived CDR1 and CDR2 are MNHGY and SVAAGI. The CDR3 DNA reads TGTGCCAGCAGTTCCCGATTGAGCGGAAAACGAAATGAGCAGTTCTTC. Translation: CASSSRLSGKRNEQFF.

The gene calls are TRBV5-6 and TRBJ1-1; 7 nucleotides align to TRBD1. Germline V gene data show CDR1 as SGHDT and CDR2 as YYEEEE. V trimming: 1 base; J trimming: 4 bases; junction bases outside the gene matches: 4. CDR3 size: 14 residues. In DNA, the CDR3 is TGTGCCAGCAGCTTGAGGGGGCTAGTCACTGAAGCTTTCTTT. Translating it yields CASSLRGLVTEAFF.

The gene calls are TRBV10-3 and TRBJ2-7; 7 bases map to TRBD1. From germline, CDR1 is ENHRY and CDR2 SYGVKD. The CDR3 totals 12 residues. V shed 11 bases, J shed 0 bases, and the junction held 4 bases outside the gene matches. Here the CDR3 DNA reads TGTGCCGTCGGGGACAGCTCCTACGAGCAGTACTTC. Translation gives CAVGDSSYEQYF.

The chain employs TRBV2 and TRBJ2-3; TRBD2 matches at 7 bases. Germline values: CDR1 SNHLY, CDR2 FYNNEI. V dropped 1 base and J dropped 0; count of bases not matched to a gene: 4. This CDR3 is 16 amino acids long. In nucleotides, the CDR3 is TGTGCCAGCAGTGAAGGGGGCGGGAGAAGCACAGATACGCAGTATTTT. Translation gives CASSEGGGRSTDTQYF.

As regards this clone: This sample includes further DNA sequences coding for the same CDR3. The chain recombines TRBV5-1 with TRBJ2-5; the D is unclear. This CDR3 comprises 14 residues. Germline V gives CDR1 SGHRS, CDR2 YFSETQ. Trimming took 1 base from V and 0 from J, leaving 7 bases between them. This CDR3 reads CASSLTVNQETQYF. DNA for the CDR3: TGCGCCAGCAGCTTGACGGTCAACCAAGAGACCCAGTACTTC.

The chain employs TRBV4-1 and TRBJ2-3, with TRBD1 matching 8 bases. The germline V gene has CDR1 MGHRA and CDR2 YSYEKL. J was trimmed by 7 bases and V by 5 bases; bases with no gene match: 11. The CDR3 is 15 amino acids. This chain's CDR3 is CASSKPGQGEYTQYF. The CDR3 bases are TGCGCCAGCAGCAAACCCGGACAGGGCGAATATACGCAGTATTTT.

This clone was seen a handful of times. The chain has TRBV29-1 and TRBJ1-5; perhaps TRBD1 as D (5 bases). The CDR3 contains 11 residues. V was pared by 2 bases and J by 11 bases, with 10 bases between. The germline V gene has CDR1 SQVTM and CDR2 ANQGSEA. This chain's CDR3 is CSVERDSAQHF. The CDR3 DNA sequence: TGCAGCGTTGAAAGGGACTCGGCCCAGCATTTT. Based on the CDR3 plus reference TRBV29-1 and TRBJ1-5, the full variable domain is SAVISQKPSRDICQRGTSLTIQCQVDSQVTMMFWYRQQPGQSLTLIATANQGSEATYESGFVIDKFPISRPNLTFSTLTVSNMSPEDSSIYLCSVERDSAQHFGDGTRLSIL.

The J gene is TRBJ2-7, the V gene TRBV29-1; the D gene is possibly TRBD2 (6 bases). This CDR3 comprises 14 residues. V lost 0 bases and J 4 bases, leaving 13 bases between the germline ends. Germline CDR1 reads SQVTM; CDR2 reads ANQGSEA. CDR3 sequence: CSVEDRGTSYEQYV. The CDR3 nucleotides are TGCAGCGTTGAAGATCGGGGGACTTCGTACGAGCAGTACGTC.

The DNA of the CDR3 is TGTGCCAGCAGCTTATACAGGGGTAGCAATCAGCCCCAGCATTTT. Protein sequence: CASSLYRGSNQPQHF. The gene calls are TRBV5-8 and TRBJ1-5; 7 positions match TRBD1. CDR1 is SGHTS, CDR2 YDEGEE, per germline. Unmatched junction bases numbered 2, after V lost 2 bases and J lost 0 bases. The CDR3 loop spans 15 amino acids.

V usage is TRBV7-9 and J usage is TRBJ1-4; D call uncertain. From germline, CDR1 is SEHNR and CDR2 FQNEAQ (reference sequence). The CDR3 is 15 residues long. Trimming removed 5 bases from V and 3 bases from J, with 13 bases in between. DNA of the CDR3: TGTGCCAGCAGCCTACCGGACGGGGCTAATGAAAAACTGTTTTTT. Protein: CASSLPDGANEKLFF.